A single sample gave rise to the 21 T cell receptor beta chains below, sequenced in a study of Ad26.COV2.S vaccination and SARS-CoV-2 variants. Sequenced by immunoSEQ multiplex PCR; TCRdb stores in-frame clones only, minus some. The sample has under 550,000 clones; approximately 87% are singletons. Treatment noted: 19 received Ad26.COV2.S at low or high dose, single or two shots; 5 received placebo; per-sample allocation not given. Vaccine and placebo recipients were sampled on day 63 after the first injection. Sequencing was performed on peripheral blood, taken in a trial of Ad26.COV2.S vaccine versus placebo. All receptors derive from a person aged 18-60 years who received the Ad26.COV2.S COVID-19 vaccine or a placebo.

This clone showed up just a few times. Other DNA sequences of this sample code for an identical CDR3. The rearrangement joins TRBV4-2 to TRBJ2-7; 7 bases agree with TRBD1. Germline CDR1 reads LGHNA; CDR2 reads YNFKEQ. V was clipped by 2 bases and J by 2 bases; unmatched bases: 6. This CDR3 has 15 residues. CDR3: CASSQNDRDPYEQYF. The CDR3 nucleotides read TGTGCCAGCAGCCAAAATGACAGGGACCCCTACGAGCAGTACTTC.

This clone has only one observation. This rearrangement joins TRBV6-5 to TRBJ2-1; no firm D call. CDR3 size: 14 residues. Germline V gene lookup returns CDR1 MNHEY and CDR2 SVGAGI. The V end was cut by 6 bases, the J end by 6 bases, with 15 bases between. The CDR3 here is CASSQSTVSNEQFF. The CDR3 nucleotides are TGTGCCAGCAGCCAATCCACAGTCTCCAATGAGCAGTTCTTC.

CDR3 coding DNA: TGTGCCAGCAGCTTAACCTCCTACAATGAGCAGTTCTTC. This codes for CASSLTSYNEQFF. The V call is TRBV7-9, the J call TRBJ2-1; D remains ambiguous. The CDR3 has 13 residues. Trimming removed 2 bases from V and 0 bases from J, with 2 bases in between. Germline loops: CDR1 SEHNR, CDR2 FQNEAQ (reference sequence).

The J gene is TRBJ1-3, the V gene TRBV7-2, with no clear D. Germline values: CDR1 SGHTA, CDR2 FQGNSA. This CDR3 contains 15 residues. V was trimmed by 5 bases and J by 2 bases, leaving 13 bases between them. The CDR3 here is CASSPTTVPGNTIYF. As DNA, the CDR3 is TGTGCCAGCAGCCCGACGACGGTTCCTGGAAACACCATATATTTT. Supplemented by reference TRBV7-2 and TRBJ1-3, the full variable domain reads GAGVSQSPSNKVTEKGKDVELRCDPISGHTALYWYRQSLGQGLEFLIYFQGNSAPDKSGLPSDRFSAERTGGSVSTLTIQRTQQEDSAVYLCASSPTTVPGNTIYFGEGSWLTVV.

The rearrangement uses TRBV7-9 and TRBJ2-5, with D possibly being TRBD1 (6 bases). Trimming cost V 3 bases and J 1 base, with 12 bases left between them. Germline V CDR1 and CDR2: SEHNR, FQNEAQ (reference sequence). This CDR3 comprises 15 residues. In DNA form, the CDR3 reads TGTGCCAGCAGCTTCCTAAGGACAGCCCAAGAGACCCAGTACTTC. Its protein is CASSFLRTAQETQYF. The complete variable domain, with remaining parts taken from reference TRBV7-9 and TRBJ2-5, reads DTGVSQNPRHKITKRGQNVTFRCDPISEHNRLYWYRQTLGQGPEFLTYFQNEAQLEKSRLLSDRFSAERPKGSFSTLEIQRTEQGDSAMYLCASSFLRTAQETQYFGPGTRLLVL.

The J gene is TRBJ1-6, the V gene TRBV11-3; perhaps TRBD1 as D (5 bases). Germline V gives CDR1 SGHNT, CDR2 YENEEA. Deletions cut 6 bases from V and 1 base from J, with 7 bases between. The CDR3 consists of 14 residues. For the CDR3, the DNA is TGTGCCAGCAGTGAGGGGTCCTATAATTCACCCCTCCACTTT. Translating it yields CASSEGSYNSPLHF.

The V gene is TRBV4-2, the J gene TRBJ1-3; 7 positions match TRBD1. CDR3 size: 16 residues. Unmatched junction bases numbered 5, after V lost 1 base and J lost 2 bases. Germline CDR1 reads LGHNA; CDR2 reads YNFKEQ. The CDR3 bases are TGTGCCAGCAGCCAAGTGGGGCAGGGGGCTGGAAACACCATATATTTT. Its protein is CASSQVGQGAGNTIYF.

V is TRBV11-2 and J is TRBJ2-3, with D tentatively TRBD1 or TRBD2 (5 bases each). The germline V gene has CDR1 SGHAT and CDR2 FQNNGV. This CDR3 is 14 amino acids long. V was trimmed by 3 bases and J by 6 bases, leaving 13 bases between them. CDR3 loop: CASSLNRDPDTQYF. DNA for the CDR3: TGTGCCAGCAGCTTGAACCGGGACCCGGATACGCAGTATTTT.

This clone has a handful of counts. V is TRBV30 and J is TRBJ2-7; D gene unclear. The CDR3 sequence is 12 residues long. V was cut by 1 base and J by 4 bases, with 8 bases left in between. CDR1 and CDR2 from the germline V gene are GTSNPN and SVGIG (reference sequence). The CDR3 reads CAWSELGYEQYF. In DNA form, the CDR3 reads TGTGCCTGGAGTGAATTGGGTTACGAGCAGTACTTC. Full variable domain (rest looked up from reference TRBV30 and TRBJ2-7): SQTIHQWPATLVQPVGSPLSLECTVEGTSNPNLYWYRQAAGRGLQLLFYSVGIGQISSEVPQNLSASRPQDRQFILSSKKLLLSDSGFYLCAWSELGYEQYFGPGTRLTVT.

The chain carries TRBV6-5 and TRBJ2-7; perhaps TRBD2 as D (6 bases). There are 14 residues in the CDR3. The germline V gene has CDR1 MNHEY and CDR2 SVGAGI. The ends were cut back, 0 bases at V and 5 bases at J, with 11 bases in the middle. The CDR3 spells CASSYSGLHHEQYF. The CDR3 DNA reads TGTGCCAGCAGTTACTCGGGACTCCACCACGAGCAGTACTTC.

The gene calls are TRBV27 and TRBJ2-1, with 11 bases matching TRBD2. Germline CDR1 and CDR2: MNHEY and SMNVEV (reference sequence). J lost 5 bases, V lost 9 bases, and 6 bases had no gene match. This CDR3 spans 14 amino acids. The CDR3 DNA follows: TGTGCCAGTACCGCTAGCGGGGGGCACAATGAGCAGTTCTTC. Translation: CASTASGGHNEQFF.

V and J are TRBV19 and TRBJ1-1; 8 nucleotides agree with TRBD1. This CDR3 region has 15 residues. V lost 7 bases to trimming and J lost 6 bases; unmatched junction nucleotides: 13. Germline CDR1 reads LNHDA; CDR2 reads SQIVND (reference sequence). The CDR3, as DNA: TGTGCCAGTACGAGTGGGGCAGGGGGCTTCTCTGAAGCTTTCTTT. Its protein is CASTSGAGGFSEAFF.

This chain links TRBV6-5 with TRBJ2-7, with 8 bases matching TRBD1. V was pared by 8 bases and J by 7 bases, with 10 bases of the junction left unmatched. The germline V gene has CDR1 MNHEY and CDR2 SVGAGI. This CDR3 has 13 amino acids. The CDR3 here is CASEQGAWEEQYF. CDR3 bases: TGTGCCAGCGAGCAGGGGGCGTGGGAAGAGCAGTACTTC.

The chain's CDR3 is CASSVGGAGHSGNTIYF. The CDR3 DNA sequence: TGTGCCAGCAGCGTAGGAGGGGCAGGGCACTCTGGAAACACCATATATTTT. The rearrangement joins TRBV9 to TRBJ1-3; a weak D match, TRBD1 (5 bases). Germline V gives CDR1 SGDLS, CDR2 YYNGEE. Trimming took 0 bases from V and 0 from J, leaving 13 bases between them. This CDR3 spans 17 amino acids.

V and J are TRBV2 and TRBJ2-7; no firm D call. The CDR3 loop spans 13 amino acids. V lost 5 bases to trimming and J lost 0 bases, with 8 bases between them. In germline, CDR1 is SNHLY, CDR2 FYNNEI. In DNA, the CDR3 is TGTGCCAGCAGTAGCCATAGCTCCTACGAGCAGTACTTC. Protein sequence: CASSSHSSYEQYF.

The CDR3 is CASSLTGRNIQYF. The CDR3 bases are TGTGCCAGCAGCTTAACAGGGAGAAACATTCAGTACTTC. The rearrangement joins TRBV5-4 to TRBJ2-4; TRBD1 is a possible D gene (6 bases). The CDR3 consists of 13 residues. Germline lookup yields CDR1 SGHNT and CDR2 YYREEE (reference sequence). V shed 2 bases and J shed 6 bases, with 9 bases lying between them.

The CDR3 nucleotides read TGCGCCAGCAGCTTTGCAGGGGTCGAGCAGTACTTC. Its translation: CASSFAGVEQYF. The chain carries TRBV5-1 and TRBJ2-7, with D possibly TRBD1 on 6 matching bases. The V gene lost 2 bases and the J gene lost 6 bases, with 9 bases spanning the gap. From germline, CDR1 is SGHRS and CDR2 YFSETQ. The CDR3 has 12 amino acids. Looking up the rest from reference TRBV5-1 and TRBJ2-7 gives the full variable domain: KAGVTQTPRYLIKTRGQQVTLSCSPISGHRSVSWYQQTPGQGLQFLFEYFSETQRNKGNFPGRFSGRQFSNSRSEMNVSTLELGDSALYLCASSFAGVEQYFGPGTRLTVT.

A single count supports this clone. The chain combines TRBV28 with TRBJ1-6; 9 positions agree with TRBD1. J gave up 8 bases and V 1 base, and 3 bases lay outside the gene matches. CDR1 and CDR2 from the germline V gene are MDHEN and SYDVKM. The CDR3 is made up of 15 amino acids. DNA of the CDR3: TGTGCCAGCAGTTTATTGGGGACAGGGCATTCACCCCTCCACTTT. Amino acids: CASSLLGTGHSPLHF.

The sample holds a few counts of this clone. The CDR3 DNA sequence: TGTGCCACCACCGGCGAGGGCTACGAGGAGCAGTACTTC. Translated: CATTGEGYEEQYF. V usage is TRBV5-4 and J usage is TRBJ2-7; TRBD2 is a possible D gene (5 bases). V was clipped by 9 bases and J by 7 bases, with 20 bases between them. The CDR3 totals 13 residues. Germline CDR1 is SGHNT and CDR2 is YYREEE (reference sequence).

This chain connects TRBV5-1 to TRBJ1-1, with TRBD1 identical over 8 bases. This CDR3 contains 16 residues. Germline trimming cut 3 bases from V and 5 bases from J; bases unmatched to any gene: 12. Germline-derived CDR1 and CDR2 are SGHRS and YFSETQ. In DNA form, the CDR3 reads TGCGCCAGCAGCTCTGGACAGGGAGGTTCGAGTACTGAAGCTTTCTTT. Translated, it gives CASSSGQGGSSTEAFF.

This chain connects TRBV28 to TRBJ2-3; 7 nucleotides line up with TRBD1. This CDR3 has 17 amino acids. V was clipped by 4 bases and J by 0 bases; unmatched bases: 10. CDR1 and CDR2 (germline): MDHEN, SYDVKM. The CDR3 bases are TGTGCCAGCAGTTCTAGTGGACAGGCAGCTAGCACAGATACGCAGTATTTT. Its protein is CASSSSGQAASTDTQYF.